The following is a T cell receptor (beta chain) sequence with its context. What it binds is unknown. CDR1 SGDLS and CDR2 YYNGEE come from the germline V gene. The CDR3 is 16 residues long. Via 5' RACE with UMI labels, TRB cDNA libraries were prepared. Using the 5' RACE reads, TCRdb records one entry per CDR3 protein without DNA. Here the sample table reports about 150,000 distinct CDR3 sequences. The data derive from a study of CXCR3-negative and CXCR3-positive naive CD8 T cells. Investigators sorted each CD8+ T cell subset in triplicate, taking 300,000 to 350,000 cells each time. Naive CD8+ T cells showed CD45RO-CCR7+CD27+CD95-. Study conclusions and caveats: More hydrophobic TRB CDR3s occurred in CXCR3-positive than in CXCR3-negative naive cells. From TRB CDR3 properties, TCR strength was inferred; surface CD5 did not differ between naive subsets.

The receptor's source is a human donor in good health. Some clones in this sample may be carry-over from other donors' samples. The sample taken for sequencing was naive CXCR3+ CD8+ T cells from blood. The sample's subset: CD45RO-CCR7+CD27+CD95- naive CD8+ T cells expressing CXCR3 (TNR3+). This chain joins TRBV9 and TRBJ2-2; TCRdb's assignment of TRBD2 cannot be checked, as there is no DNA. CDR3 in amino acids: CASTSERGGNTGELFF. The full variable domain, completed using reference TRBV9 and TRBJ2-2, is DSGVTQTPKHLITATGQRVTLRCSPRSGDLSVYWYQQSLDQGLQFLIQYYNGEERAKGNILERFSAQQFPDLHSELNLSSLELGDSALYFCASTSERGGNTGELFFGEGSRLTVL.